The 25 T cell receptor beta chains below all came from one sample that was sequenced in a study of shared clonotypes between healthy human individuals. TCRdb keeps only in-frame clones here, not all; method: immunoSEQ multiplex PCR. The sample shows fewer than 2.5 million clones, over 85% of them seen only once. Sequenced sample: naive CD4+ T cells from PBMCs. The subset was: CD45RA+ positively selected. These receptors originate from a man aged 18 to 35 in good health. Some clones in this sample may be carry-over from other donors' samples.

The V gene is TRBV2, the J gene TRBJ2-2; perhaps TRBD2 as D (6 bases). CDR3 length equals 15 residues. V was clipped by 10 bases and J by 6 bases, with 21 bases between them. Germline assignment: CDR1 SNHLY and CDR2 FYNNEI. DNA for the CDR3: TGTGCCATTCCTTATGGGGAGGAGGGGTCCGGGGAGCTGTTTTTT. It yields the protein CAIPYGEEGSGELFF.

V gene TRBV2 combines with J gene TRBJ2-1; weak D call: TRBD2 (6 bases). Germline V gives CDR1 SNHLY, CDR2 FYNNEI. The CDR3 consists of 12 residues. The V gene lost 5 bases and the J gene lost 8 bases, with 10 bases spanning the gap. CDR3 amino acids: CASSQLAYEQFF. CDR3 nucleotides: TGTGCCAGCAGTCAACTAGCTTATGAGCAGTTCTTC.

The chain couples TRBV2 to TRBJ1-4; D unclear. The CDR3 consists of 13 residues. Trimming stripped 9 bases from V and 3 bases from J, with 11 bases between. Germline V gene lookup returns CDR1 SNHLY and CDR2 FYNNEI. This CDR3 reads CASNAASNEKLFF. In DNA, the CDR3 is TGTGCCAGTAACGCGGCGTCTAATGAAAAACTGTTTTTT.

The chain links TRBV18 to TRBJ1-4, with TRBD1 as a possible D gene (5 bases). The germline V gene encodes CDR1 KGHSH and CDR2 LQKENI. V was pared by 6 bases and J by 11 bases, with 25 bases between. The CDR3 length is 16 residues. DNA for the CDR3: TGTGCCAGCTCCCCGGCAGGGATCGAAACCGGAATTAAACTGTTTTTT. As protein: CASSPAGIETGIKLFF.

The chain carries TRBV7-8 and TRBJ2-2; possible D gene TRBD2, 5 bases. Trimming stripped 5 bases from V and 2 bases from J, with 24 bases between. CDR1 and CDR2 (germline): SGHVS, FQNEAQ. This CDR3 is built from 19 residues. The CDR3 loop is CASSPLGFDAGSNTGELFF. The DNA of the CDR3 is TGTGCCAGCAGCCCCTTAGGCTTCGACGCGGGTTCAAACACCGGGGAGCTGTTTTTT.

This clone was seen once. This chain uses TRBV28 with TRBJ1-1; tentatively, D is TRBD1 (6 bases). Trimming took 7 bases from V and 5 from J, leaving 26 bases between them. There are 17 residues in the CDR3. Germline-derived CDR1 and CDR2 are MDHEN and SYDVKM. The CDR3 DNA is TGTGCCAGCATCGAAAGGGGTGGAAACAGGGTGGCAACTGAAGCTTTCTTT. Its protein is CASIERGGNRVATEAFF. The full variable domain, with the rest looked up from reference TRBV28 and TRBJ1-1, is DVKVTQSSRYLVKRTGEKVFLECVQDMDHENMFWYRQDPGLGLRLIYFSYDVKMKEKGDIPEGYSVSREKKERFSLILESASTNQTSMYLCASIERGGNRVATEAFFGQGTRLTVV.

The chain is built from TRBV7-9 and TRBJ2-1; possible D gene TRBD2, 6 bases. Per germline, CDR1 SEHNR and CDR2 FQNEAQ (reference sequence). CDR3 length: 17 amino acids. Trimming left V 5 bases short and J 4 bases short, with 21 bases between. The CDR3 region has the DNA TGTGCCAGCAGCCCCGGATTCCTCGGGAGTGTGTACAATGAGCAGTTCTTC. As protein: CASSPGFLGSVYNEQFF.

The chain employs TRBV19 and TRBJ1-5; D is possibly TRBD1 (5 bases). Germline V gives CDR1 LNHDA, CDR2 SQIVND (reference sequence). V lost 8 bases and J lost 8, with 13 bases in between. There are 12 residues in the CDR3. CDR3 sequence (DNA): TGTGCCAGTCGGGACCCGGAGGAGCCCCAGCATTTT. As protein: CASRDPEEPQHF.

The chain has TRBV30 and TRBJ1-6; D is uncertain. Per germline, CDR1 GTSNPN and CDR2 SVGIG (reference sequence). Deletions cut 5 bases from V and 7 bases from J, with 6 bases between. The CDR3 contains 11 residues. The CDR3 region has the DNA TGTGCCTGGGCCGTAAATTCACCCCTCCACTTT. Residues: CAWAVNSPLHF.

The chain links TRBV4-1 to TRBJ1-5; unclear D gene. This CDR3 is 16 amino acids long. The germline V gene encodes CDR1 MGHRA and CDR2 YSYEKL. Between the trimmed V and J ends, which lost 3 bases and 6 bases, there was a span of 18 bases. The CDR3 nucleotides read TGCGCCAGCAGCCAGTTCCACCGGGCCAGAGGTCAGCCCCAGCATTTT. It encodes CASSQFHRARGQPQHF.

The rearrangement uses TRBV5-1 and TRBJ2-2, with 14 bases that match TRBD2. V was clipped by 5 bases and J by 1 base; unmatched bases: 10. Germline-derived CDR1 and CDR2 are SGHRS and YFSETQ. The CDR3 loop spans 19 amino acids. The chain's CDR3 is CASRDTGTSGSRNTGELFF. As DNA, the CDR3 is TGCGCCAGCAGAGACACCGGGACTAGCGGGAGCAGGAACACCGGGGAGCTGTTTTTT. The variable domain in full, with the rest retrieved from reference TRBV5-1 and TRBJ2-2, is KAGVTQTPRYLIKTRGQQVTLSCSPISGHRSVSWYQQTPGQGLQFLFEYFSETQRNKGNFPGRFSGRQFSNSRSEMNVSTLELGDSALYLCASRDTGTSGSRNTGELFFGEGSRLTVL.

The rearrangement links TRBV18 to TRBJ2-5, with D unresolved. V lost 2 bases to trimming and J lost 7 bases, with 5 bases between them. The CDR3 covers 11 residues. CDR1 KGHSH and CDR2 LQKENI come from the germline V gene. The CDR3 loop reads CASSPKGTQYF. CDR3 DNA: TGTGCCAGCTCACCAAAAGGGACCCAGTACTTC.

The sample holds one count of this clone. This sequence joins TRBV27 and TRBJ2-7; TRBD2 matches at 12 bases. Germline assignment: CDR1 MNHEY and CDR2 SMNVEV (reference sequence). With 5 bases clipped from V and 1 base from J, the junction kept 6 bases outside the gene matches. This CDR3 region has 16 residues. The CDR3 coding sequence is TGTGCCAGCAGTCGACTCGGACTAGCGGGATCCTACGAGCAGTACTTC. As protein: CASSRLGLAGSYEQYF.

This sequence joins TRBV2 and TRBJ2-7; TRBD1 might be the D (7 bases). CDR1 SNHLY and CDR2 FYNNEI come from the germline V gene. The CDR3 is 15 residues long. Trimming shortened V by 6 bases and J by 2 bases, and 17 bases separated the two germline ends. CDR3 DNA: TGTGCCAGCAGGGGAGGACAGGCGCCAACCTACGAGCAGTACTTC. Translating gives CASRGGQAPTYEQYF.

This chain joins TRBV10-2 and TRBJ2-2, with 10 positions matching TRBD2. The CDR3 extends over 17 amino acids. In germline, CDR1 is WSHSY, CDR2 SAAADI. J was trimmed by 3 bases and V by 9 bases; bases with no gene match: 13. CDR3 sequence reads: CASRGLAGEGYTGELFF. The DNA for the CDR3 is TGCGCCAGTAGAGGGCTAGCGGGAGAGGGGTACACCGGGGAGCTGTTTTTT.

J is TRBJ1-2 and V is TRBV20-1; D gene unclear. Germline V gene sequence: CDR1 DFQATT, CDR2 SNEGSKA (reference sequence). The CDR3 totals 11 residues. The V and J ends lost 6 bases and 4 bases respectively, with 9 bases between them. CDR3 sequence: CSASVLYGYTF. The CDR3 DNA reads TGCAGTGCGAGCGTTCTCTATGGCTACACCTTC.

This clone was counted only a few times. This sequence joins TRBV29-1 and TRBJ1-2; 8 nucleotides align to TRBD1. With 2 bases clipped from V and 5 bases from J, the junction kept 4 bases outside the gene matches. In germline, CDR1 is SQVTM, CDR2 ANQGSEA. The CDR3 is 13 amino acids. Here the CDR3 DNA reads TGCAGCGTTGAAATCCGGACAGGGTATGGCTACACCTTC. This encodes CSVEIRTGYGYTF.

CDR3 residues: CASSRALGAFF. The CDR3, as DNA: TGTGCCAGCAGCAGGGCCCTGGGGGCTTTCTTT. This rearrangement joins TRBV7-9 to TRBJ1-1, with D hard to call. CDR3 size: 11 residues. Germline CDR1 SEHNR, CDR2 FQNEAQ (reference sequence). Trimming stripped 5 bases from V and 11 bases from J, with 12 bases between.

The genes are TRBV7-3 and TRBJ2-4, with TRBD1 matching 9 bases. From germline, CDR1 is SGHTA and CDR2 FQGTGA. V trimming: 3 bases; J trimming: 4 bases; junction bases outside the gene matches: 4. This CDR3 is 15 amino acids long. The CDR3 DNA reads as TGTGCCAGCAGCTTGGGGACAGGGAAGAAAAACATTCAGTACTTC. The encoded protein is CASSLGTGKKNIQYF.

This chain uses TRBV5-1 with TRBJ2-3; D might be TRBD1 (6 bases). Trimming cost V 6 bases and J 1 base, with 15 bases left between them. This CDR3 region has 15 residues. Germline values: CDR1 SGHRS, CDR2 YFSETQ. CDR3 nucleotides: TGCGCCAGCAACCAACAGGGACGGGGCACAGATACGCAGTATTTT. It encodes CASNQQGRGTDTQYF. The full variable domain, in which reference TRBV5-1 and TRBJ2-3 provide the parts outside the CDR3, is KAGVTQTPRYLIKTRGQQVTLSCSPISGHRSVSWYQQTPGQGLQFLFEYFSETQRNKGNFPGRFSGRQFSNSRSEMNVSTLELGDSALYLCASNQQGRGTDTQYFGPGTRLTVL.

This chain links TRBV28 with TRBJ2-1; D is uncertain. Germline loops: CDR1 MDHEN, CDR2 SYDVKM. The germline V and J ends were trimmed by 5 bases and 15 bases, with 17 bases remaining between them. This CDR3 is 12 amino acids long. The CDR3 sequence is CASSAESLWRFF. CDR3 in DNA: TGTGCCAGCAGTGCCGAATCTCTTTGGCGGTTCTTC.

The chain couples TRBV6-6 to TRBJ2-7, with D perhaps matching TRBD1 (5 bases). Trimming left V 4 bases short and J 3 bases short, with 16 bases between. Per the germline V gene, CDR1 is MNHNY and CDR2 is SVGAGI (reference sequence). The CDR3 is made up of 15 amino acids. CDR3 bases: TGTGCCAGCAGTTCTGAACCAATGGGGCTCTACGAGCAGTACTTC. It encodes CASSSEPMGLYEQYF.

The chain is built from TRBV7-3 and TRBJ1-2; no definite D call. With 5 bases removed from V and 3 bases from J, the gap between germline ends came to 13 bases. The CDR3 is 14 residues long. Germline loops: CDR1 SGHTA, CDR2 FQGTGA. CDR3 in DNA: TGTGCCAGCAGCCCCGGTGGAGGCGACTATGGCTACACCTTC. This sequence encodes CASSPGGGDYGYTF.

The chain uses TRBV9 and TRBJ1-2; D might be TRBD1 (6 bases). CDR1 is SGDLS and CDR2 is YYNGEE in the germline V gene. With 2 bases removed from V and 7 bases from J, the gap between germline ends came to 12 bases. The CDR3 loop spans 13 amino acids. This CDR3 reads CASSVADSRGYTF. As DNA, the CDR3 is TGTGCCAGCAGCGTGGCGGACAGCCGTGGCTACACCTTC.

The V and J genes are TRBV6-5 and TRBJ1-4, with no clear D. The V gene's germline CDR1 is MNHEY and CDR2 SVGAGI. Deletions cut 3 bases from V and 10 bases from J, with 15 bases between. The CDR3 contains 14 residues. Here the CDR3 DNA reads TGTGCCAGCAGTTATAGTGAGCCAAAAGGAAAACTGTTTTTT. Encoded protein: CASSYSEPKGKLFF.